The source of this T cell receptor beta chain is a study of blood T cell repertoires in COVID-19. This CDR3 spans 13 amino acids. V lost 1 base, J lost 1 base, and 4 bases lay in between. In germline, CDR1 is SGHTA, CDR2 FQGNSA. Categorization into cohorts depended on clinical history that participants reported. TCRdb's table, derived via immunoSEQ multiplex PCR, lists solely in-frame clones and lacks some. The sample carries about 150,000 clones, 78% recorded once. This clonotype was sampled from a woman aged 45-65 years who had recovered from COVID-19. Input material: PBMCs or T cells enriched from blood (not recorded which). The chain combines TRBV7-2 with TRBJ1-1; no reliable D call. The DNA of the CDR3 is TGTGCCAGCAGCTTAGATCGGAACACTGAAGCTTTCTTT. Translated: CASSLDRNTEAFF.